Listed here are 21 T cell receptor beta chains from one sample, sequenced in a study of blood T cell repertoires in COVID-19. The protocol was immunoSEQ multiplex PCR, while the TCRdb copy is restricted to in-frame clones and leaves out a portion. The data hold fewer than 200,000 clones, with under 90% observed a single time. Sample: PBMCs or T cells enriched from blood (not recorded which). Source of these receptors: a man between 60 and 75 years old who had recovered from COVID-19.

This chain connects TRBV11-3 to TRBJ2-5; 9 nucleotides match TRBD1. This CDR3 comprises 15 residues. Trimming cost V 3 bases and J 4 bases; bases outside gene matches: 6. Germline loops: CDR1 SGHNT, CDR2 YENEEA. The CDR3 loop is CASSLTGGEGETQYF. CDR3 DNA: TGTGCCAGCAGCTTGACAGGGGGGGAAGGAGAGACCCAGTACTTC.

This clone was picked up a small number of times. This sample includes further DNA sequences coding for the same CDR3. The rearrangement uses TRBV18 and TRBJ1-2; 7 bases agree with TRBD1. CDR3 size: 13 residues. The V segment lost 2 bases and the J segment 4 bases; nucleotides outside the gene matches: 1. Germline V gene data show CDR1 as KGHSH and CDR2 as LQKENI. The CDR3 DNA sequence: TGTGCCAGCTCACCAGGGACAGTCTATGGCTACACCTTC. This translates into CASSPGTVYGYTF. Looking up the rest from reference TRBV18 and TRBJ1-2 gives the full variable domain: NAGVMQNPRHLVRRRGQEARLRCSPMKGHSHVYWYRQLPEEGLKFMVYLQKENIIDESGMPKERFSAEFPKEGPSILRIQQVVRGDSAAYFCASSPGTVYGYTFGSGTRLTVV.

The CDR3 here is CASTGQGATNEKLFF. CDR3 DNA: TGTGCCAGCACGGGACAGGGGGCAACTAATGAAAAACTGTTTTTT. The chain recombines TRBV2 with TRBJ1-4; the match to TRBD1 covers 11 bases. Germline loops: CDR1 SNHLY, CDR2 FYNNEI. This CDR3 has 15 amino acids. V shed 7 bases and J 0 bases; nucleotides not matched to a gene: 1.

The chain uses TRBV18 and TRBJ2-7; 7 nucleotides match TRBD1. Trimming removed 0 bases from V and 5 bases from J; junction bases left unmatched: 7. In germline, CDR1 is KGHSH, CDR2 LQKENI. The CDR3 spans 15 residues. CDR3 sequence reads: CASSPPINRGHEQYF. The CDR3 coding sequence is TGTGCCAGCTCACCACCGATAAACAGGGGCCACGAGCAGTACTTC.

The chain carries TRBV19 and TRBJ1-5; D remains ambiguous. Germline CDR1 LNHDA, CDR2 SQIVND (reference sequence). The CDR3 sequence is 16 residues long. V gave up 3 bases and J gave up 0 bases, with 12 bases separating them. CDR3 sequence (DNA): TGTGCCAGTAGTATCCGCCCACAGTCTAGCAATCAGCCCCAGCATTTT. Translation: CASSIRPQSSNQPQHF.

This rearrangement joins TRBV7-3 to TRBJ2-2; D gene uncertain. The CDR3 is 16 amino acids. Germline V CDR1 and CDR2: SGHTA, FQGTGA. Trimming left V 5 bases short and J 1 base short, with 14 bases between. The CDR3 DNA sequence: TGTGCCAGCAGCCAGTTTAATTCCCAGAACACCGGGGAGCTGTTTTTT. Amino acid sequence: CASSQFNSQNTGELFF.

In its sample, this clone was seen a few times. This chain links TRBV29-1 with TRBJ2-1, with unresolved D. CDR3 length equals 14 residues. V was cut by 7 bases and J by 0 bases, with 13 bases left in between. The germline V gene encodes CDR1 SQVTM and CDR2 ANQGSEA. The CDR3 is CSAEYISSYNEQFF. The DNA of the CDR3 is TGCAGCGCCGAGTATATATCCTCCTACAATGAGCAGTTCTTC.

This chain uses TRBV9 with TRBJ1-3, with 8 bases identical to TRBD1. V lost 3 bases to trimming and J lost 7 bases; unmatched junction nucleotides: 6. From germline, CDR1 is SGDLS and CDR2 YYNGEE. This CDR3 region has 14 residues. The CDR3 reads CASSGRQGRNTIYF. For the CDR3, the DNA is TGTGCCAGCAGCGGACGACAGGGGAGGAACACCATATATTTT.

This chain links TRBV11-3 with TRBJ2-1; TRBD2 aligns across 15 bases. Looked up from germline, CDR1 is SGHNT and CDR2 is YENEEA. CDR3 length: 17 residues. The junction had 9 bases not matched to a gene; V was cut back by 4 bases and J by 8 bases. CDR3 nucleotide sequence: TGTGCCAGCAGCTCCCTTACCGGACTAGCGGGAGGGGATGAGCAGTTCTTC. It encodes CASSSLTGLAGGDEQFF.

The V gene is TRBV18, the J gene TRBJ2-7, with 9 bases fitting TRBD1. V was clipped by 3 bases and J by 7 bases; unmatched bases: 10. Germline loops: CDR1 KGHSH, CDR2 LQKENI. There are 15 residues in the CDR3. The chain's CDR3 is CASSPGSPTGGEQYF. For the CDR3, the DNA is TGTGCCAGCTCACCGGGGAGCCCGACAGGGGGTGAGCAGTACTTC.

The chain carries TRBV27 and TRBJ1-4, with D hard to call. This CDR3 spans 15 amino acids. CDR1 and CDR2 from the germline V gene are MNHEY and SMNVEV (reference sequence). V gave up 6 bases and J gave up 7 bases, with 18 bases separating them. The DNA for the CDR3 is TGTGCCAGCAGACCCGGTACTTCGGGATTTGAAAAACTGTTTTTT. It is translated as CASRPGTSGFEKLFF.

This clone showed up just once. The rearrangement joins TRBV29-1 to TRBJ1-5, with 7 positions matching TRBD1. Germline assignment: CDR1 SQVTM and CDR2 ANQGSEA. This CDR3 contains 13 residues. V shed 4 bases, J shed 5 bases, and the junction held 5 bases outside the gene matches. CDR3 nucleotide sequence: TGCAGCGTTGCCAACAGGGGTGATCAGCCCCAGCATTTT. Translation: CSVANRGDQPQHF.

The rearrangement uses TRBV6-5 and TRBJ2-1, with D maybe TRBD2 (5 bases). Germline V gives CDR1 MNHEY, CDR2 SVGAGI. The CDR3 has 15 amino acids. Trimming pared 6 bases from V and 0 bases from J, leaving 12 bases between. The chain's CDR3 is CASSLTGSSYNEQFF. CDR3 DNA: TGTGCCAGCAGCCTGACTGGGAGCTCCTACAATGAGCAGTTCTTC.

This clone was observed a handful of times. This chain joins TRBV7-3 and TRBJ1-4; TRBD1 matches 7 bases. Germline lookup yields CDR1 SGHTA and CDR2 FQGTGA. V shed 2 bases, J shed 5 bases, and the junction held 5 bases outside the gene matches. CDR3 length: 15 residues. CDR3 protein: CASSLSGGRNEKLFF. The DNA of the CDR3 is TGTGCCAGCAGCTTATCAGGGGGTAGGAATGAAAAACTGTTTTTT.

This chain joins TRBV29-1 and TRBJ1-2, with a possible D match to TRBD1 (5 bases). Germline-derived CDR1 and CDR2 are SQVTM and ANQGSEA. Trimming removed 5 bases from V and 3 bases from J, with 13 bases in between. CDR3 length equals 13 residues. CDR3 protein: CSVSPDNDYGYTF. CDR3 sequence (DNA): TGCAGCGTTTCCCCGGACAACGACTATGGCTACACCTTC. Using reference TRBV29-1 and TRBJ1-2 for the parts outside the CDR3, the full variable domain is SAVISQKPSRDICQRGTSLTIQCQVDSQVTMMFWYRQQPGQSLTLIATANQGSEATYESGFVIDKFPISRPNLTFSTLTVSNMSPEDSSIYLCSVSPDNDYGYTFGSGTRLTVV.

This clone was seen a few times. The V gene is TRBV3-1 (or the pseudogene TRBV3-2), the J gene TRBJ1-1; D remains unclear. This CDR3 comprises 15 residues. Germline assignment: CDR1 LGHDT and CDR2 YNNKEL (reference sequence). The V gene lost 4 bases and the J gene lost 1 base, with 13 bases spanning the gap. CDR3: CASSPTERGNTEAFF. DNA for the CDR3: TGTGCCAGCAGCCCGACGGAAAGAGGGAACACTGAAGCTTTCTTT.

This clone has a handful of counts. The CDR3 is CASSIYVEAFF. Written as DNA, the CDR3 is TGTGCCAGTAGTATCTACGTTGAAGCTTTCTTT. The rearrangement uses TRBV19 and TRBJ1-1; D gene uncertain. Germline V gives CDR1 LNHDA, CDR2 SQIVND (reference sequence). The germline V and J ends were trimmed by 3 bases and 7 bases, with 6 bases remaining between them. This CDR3 comprises 11 residues.

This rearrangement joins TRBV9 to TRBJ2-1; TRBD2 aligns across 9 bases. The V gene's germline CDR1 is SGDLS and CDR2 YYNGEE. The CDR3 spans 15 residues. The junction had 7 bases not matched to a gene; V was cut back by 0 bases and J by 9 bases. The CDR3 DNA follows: TGTGCCAGCAGCGTAGAGGCGGCTAGCGGGGTTGAGCAGTTCTTC. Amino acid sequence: CASSVEAASGVEQFF.

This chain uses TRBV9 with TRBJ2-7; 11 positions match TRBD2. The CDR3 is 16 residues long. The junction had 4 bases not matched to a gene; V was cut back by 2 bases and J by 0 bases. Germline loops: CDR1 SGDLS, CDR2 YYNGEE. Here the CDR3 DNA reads TGTGCCAGCAGCGTGGGACTAGCGGAGAGCTCCTACGAGCAGTACTTC. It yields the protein CASSVGLAESSYEQYF.

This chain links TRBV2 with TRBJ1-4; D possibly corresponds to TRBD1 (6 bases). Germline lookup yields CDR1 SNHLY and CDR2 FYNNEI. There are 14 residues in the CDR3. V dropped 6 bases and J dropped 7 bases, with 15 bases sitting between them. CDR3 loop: CASSPTGIREKLFF. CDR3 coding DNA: TGTGCCAGCAGCCCTACAGGGATCCGTGAAAAACTGTTTTTT.

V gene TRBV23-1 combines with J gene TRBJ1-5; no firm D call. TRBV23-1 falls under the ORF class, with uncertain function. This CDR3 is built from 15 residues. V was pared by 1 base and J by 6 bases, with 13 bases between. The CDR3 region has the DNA TGCGCCAGCAGTCAATTAGGAGGGATGGGTCAGCCCCAGCATTTT. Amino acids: CASSQLGGMGQPQHF.